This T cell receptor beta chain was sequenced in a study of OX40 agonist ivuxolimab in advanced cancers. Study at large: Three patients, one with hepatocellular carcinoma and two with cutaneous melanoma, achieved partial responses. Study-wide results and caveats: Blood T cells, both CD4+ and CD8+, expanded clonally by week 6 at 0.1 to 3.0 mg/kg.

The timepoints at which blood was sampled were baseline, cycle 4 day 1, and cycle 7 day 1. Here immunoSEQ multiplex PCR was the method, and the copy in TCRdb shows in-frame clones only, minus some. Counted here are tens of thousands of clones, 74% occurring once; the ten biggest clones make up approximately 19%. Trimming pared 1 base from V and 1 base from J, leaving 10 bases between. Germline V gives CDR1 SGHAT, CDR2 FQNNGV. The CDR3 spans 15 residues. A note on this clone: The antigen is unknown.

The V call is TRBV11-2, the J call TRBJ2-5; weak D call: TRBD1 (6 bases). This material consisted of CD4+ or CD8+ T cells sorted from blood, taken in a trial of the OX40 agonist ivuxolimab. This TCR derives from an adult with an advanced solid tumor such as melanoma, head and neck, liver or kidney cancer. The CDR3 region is CASSLVGQSQETQYF. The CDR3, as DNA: TGTGCCAGCAGCTTAGTTGGACAGAGCCAAGAGACCCAGTACTTC.